Listed below are T cell receptor beta chains from one sample, sequenced in a study of immune characterization of retroperitoneal liposarcoma. TCRdb passed the PCR reads through MiXCR, listing each CDR3 protein once. This repertoire shows about 18,000 distinct CDR3 sequences, approximately 37% found once; its top ten account for 7.4%. Sequenced material: blood. The origin of the receptors is a male donor with retroperitoneal liposarcoma. Both conserved end residues are part of each CDR3. A D gene is named only where the DNA matches it firmly. Some rows have no size entry. The others give once, few or many, or a class for an expanded clone.

-	-	TRBV6-8	TRBJ1-2	TGTGCCAGCAGTTCTCGAGATAACTATGGCTACACCTTC	CASSSRDNYGYTF
-	once	TRBV11-3	TRBJ2-4	TGTGCCAGCAGCCTTCGCGTCGGGGCTACTACCTACAATGAGCAGTACTTC	CASSLRVGATTYNEQYF
-	medium-sized	TRBV6-1	TRBJ2-3	TGTGCCAGCAGTACTACCGGGACCCCCACAGATACGCAGTATTTT	CASSTTGTPTDTQYF
TRBD2	many	TRBV7-9	TRBJ2-7	TGTGCCAGCAGCTTAGGCGGGAGCCGGTACTACGAGCAGTACTTC	CASSLGGSRYYEQYF
TRBD2	many	TRBV6-1	TRBJ2-4	TGTGCCAGCAGGGCTAGCGGGGTCCTATCTTTAGCCAAAAACATTCAGTACTTC	CASRASGVLSLAKNIQYF
-	-	TRBV12-3/TRBV12-4	TRBJ2-4	TGTGCCAGCAGTCAAGCCGGGACACCAAACATTCAGTACTTC	CASSQAGTPNIQYF
TRBD1	once	TRBV25-1	TRBJ2-3	TGTGCCAGCAGTGAATTCTCTCGACAGGGGGCGAACTTAAGCACAGATACGCAGTATTTT	CASSEFSRQGANLSTDTQYF
TRBD2	few	TRBV24-1	TRBJ2-1	TGTGCCACCAGTGCGACTAGCGTCCTCAATGAGCAGTTCTTC	CATSATSVLNEQFF
TRBD1	many	TRBV7-6	TRBJ1-2	TGTGCCAGCAGCTTAGCGCCGGGACAGGGGATATGGGGCTACACCTTC	CASSLAPGQGIWGYTF
-	-	TRBV7-8	TRBJ2-7	TGTGCCAGCAGCTTACTAGCGCGCGCCTACGAGCAGTACTTC	CASSLLARAYEQYF
TRBD1	-	TRBV7-2	TRBJ2-2	TGTGCCAGCAGCTTCCGGGACAGGGAATTCACCGGGGAGCTGTTTTTT	CASSFRDREFTGELFF